This T cell receptor beta chain was sequenced during a study of T cells in localized non-small cell lung cancer. Study-level points and caveats: Uninvolved adjacent lung showed peak T cell clonality, exceeding tumor. The study linked higher blood T cell density to longer overall survival.

The protocol was immunoSEQ multiplex PCR, while the TCRdb copy is restricted to in-frame clones and leaves out a portion. The sample lists roughly 21,000 clones, about nine tenths occurring once. For this clone: Its antigen is not identified.

Germline V CDR1 and CDR2: SGHRS, YFSETQ. The CDR3 sequence is 15 residues long. Trimming left V 1 base short and J 1 base short, with 11 bases between. The V gene is TRBV5-1, the J gene TRBJ1-1; no firm D call. Sequencing was performed on peripheral blood, taken before any cancer treatment. The clonotype was recovered from a woman aged 35 to 70 with stage I lung adenocarcinoma. CDR3 in amino acids: CASSLLGSRNTEAFF. As DNA, the CDR3 is TGCGCCAGCAGCTTGCTGGGGTCAAGGAACACTGAAGCTTTCTTT.